This is a list of T cell receptor beta chains from one sample in a study of blood T cell repertoires in COVID-19. Assay: immunoSEQ multiplex PCR; the TCRdb copy retains only in-frame clones and omits some. Among about 220,000 clones listed, 84% were seen once. The sample taken for sequencing was peripheral blood. These receptors were taken from a woman in her thirties who had recovered from COVID-19. The CDR3 runs from the conserved cysteine through the conserved F or W. A D gene is named only where the DNA matches it firmly. Size values are once, few and many counts, or a class for expanded clones, and some rows have none.

j_call | d_call | clone_size | v_call | cdr3_nt | cdr3_aa
TRBJ1-2 | NA | NA | TRBV28 | TGTGCCAGCAGTTCCGACCCAGACAGCTATGGCTACACCTTC | CASSSDPDSYGYTF
TRBJ2-5 | TRBD1 | once | TRBV5-4 | TGTGCCAGCAGCTATACAGGGGGCTCTGAGACCCAGTACTTC | CASSYTGGSETQYF
TRBJ1-1 | NA | NA | TRBV15 | TGTGCCACCAGCAGAGATGGGGGGGGAGCTTTCTTT | CATSRDGGGAFF
TRBJ1-3 | TRBD1 | NA | TRBV5-5 | TGTGCCAGCAGCTCAACAGGGGTCACTGGAAACACCATATATTTT | CASSSTGVTGNTIYF
TRBJ1-5 | TRBD1 | NA | TRBV24-1 | TGTGCCACCAGTGACAGGACAGGGGCCCCCGGACAGCCCCAGCATTTT | CATSDRTGAPGQPQHF
TRBJ2-1 | NA | NA | TRBV6-1 | TGTGCCAGCAGTGAACACTACAATGAGCAGTTCTTC | CASSEHYNEQFF
TRBJ2-1 | NA | NA | TRBV9 | TGTGCCAGCAGCGGGAGCTACAATGAGCAGTTCTTC | CASSGSYNEQFF
TRBJ2-2 | TRBD2 | NA | TRBV10-1 | TGCGCCAGCAGTGGGCCTAGCGGGAGGAACACCGGGGAGCTGTTTTTT | CASSGPSGRNTGELFF
TRBJ2-1 | TRBD2 | NA | TRBV19 | TGTGCCACCGCCCCCGGACTAGCGGGAGACAATGAGCAGTTCTTC | CATAPGLAGDNEQFF
TRBJ2-1 | NA | NA | TRBV6-4 | TGTGCCAGCAAACCAAACGAGGGGAGGAGTGAGCAGTTCTTC | CASKPNEGRSEQFF
TRBJ2-6 | NA | NA | TRBV5-8 | TGTGCCAGCAGCCGTAGGGGAGGTAGTAGCTCTGGGGCCAACGTCCTGACTTTC | CASSRRGGSSSGANVLTF
TRBJ2-2 | NA | NA | TRBV15 | TGTGCCACCAGCCCTGAACTAGTCCAGAACACCGGGGAGCTGTTTTTT | CATSPELVQNTGELFF
TRBJ1-1 | NA | NA | TRBV7-8 | TGTGCCAGCAGCCCGGGGAGCCGCGAAGCTTTCTTT | CASSPGSREAFF
TRBJ1-1 | TRBD1 | NA | TRBV27 | TGTGCCAGCAGTTCTCTTTCTGACAGGGGGCGGAACACTGAAGCTTTCTTT | CASSSLSDRGRNTEAFF
TRBJ1-2 | TRBD1 | once | TRBV5-1 | TGCGCCAGCGCCCAGGACAGGGAATACACCTTC | CASAQDREYTF
TRBJ1-4 | NA | NA | TRBV18 | TGTGCCAGCTCACCACCGGGACAAAATGAAAAACTGTTTTTT | CASSPPGQNEKLFF
TRBJ2-1 | NA | NA | TRBV28 | TGTGCCAGCAGTCCCGGGAGTCACAAGTACAATGAGCAGTTCTTC | CASSPGSHKYNEQFF
TRBJ2-7 | NA | NA | TRBV13 | TGTGCCAGCAGCCCGTACTACGGCGAGCAGTACTTC | CASSPYYGEQYF
TRBJ2-1 | NA | NA | TRBV19 | TGTGCCAGTAGTATAGGGACAGCTGAGCAGTTCTTC | CASSIGTAEQFF
TRBJ2-5 | NA | once | TRBV5-1 | TGCGCCAGCAGCTTGGTACCAGGGGGAGGACAAGAGACCCAGTACTTC | CASSLVPGGGQETQYF
TRBJ2-1 | NA | NA | TRBV27 | TGTGCCAGCAGTTTCTTATACAATGAGCAGTTCTTC | CASSFLYNEQFF
TRBJ1-6 | NA | once | TRBV30 | TGTGCCTGGACAGGGAGGGCCTATAATTCACCCCTCCACTTT | CAWTGRAYNSPLHF
TRBJ1-3 | TRBD1 | NA | TRBV10-3 | TGTGCCATCAGACCCCAACAGGGGGCGGAGGGAAACACCATATATTTT | CAIRPQQGAEGNTIYF
TRBJ2-3 | TRBD2 | NA | TRBV7-9 | TGTGCCAGCAGCTTTTTAGTCGGGGAGGGGGATACGCAGTATTTT | CASSFLVGEGDTQYF
TRBJ2-5 | TRBD1 | NA | TRBV7-9 | TGTGCCAGCAGCCCAAGACAGGGAACCCAAGAGACCCAGTACTTC | CASSPRQGTQETQYF
TRBJ2-2 | TRBD2 | NA | TRBV28 | TGTGCCAGCAGTTTATGGGCGGGAGCGGCCGGGGAGCTGTTTTTT | CASSLWAGAAGELFF
TRBJ1-2 | NA | few | TRBV5-8 | TGTGCCAGCAGCTTCCGCGACAGGCAAGCTAACTATGGCTACACCTTC | CASSFRDRQANYGYTF
TRBJ1-4 | NA | NA | TRBV5-1 | TGCGCCAGCAGCCCCACAGGAAATAATGAAAAACTGTTTTTT | CASSPTGNNEKLFF
TRBJ2-7 | NA | NA | TRBV7-9 | TGTGCCAGCAGCGGGGAAGCGGCTTCCTACGAGCAGTACTTC | CASSGEAASYEQYF
TRBJ1-2 | NA | NA | TRBV28 | TGTGCCAGCAGTCCCCGGGGGAGAGCTAACTATGGCTACACCTTC | CASSPRGRANYGYTF
TRBJ2-2 | TRBD1 | many | TRBV5-1 | TGCGCCAGCAGCCTAGGACAGGGTGCCACCGGGGAGCTGTTTTTT | CASSLGQGATGELFF
TRBJ2-7 | NA | NA | TRBV6-4 | TGTGCCAGCAGTGATAAGGACAGATACGAGCAGTACTTC | CASSDKDRYEQYF
TRBJ1-1 | NA | many | TRBV28 | TGTGCCAGCAGACCCCCCGGGGAGGCCGGGGGGTACACTGAAGCTTTCTTT | CASRPPGEAGGYTEAFF
TRBJ2-5 | TRBD1 | NA | TRBV29-1 | TGCAGCGGCCGACAGGGATGGGAGACCCAGTACTTC | CSGRQGWETQYF
TRBJ1-2 | NA | NA | TRBV29-1 | TGCAGCGTAGCCCGGACAGACAACTATGGCTACACCTTC | CSVARTDNYGYTF
TRBJ1-1 | NA | NA | TRBV6-1 | TGTGCCAGCAGTGATCGGGTCACTGAAGCTTTCTTT | CASSDRVTEAFF
TRBJ1-2 | NA | NA | TRBV5-1 | TGCGCCAGCAGCTTGGACGGGGGAGGGACTAACTATGGCTACACCTTC | CASSLDGGGTNYGYTF
TRBJ2-7 | NA | few | TRBV4-1 | TGCGCCAGCAGCCAAGCAAGGCGGGACTCCTACGAGCAGTACTTC | CASSQARRDSYEQYF
TRBJ2-3 | TRBD1 | NA | TRBV7-3 | TGTGCCAGCAGCGCCGGTCGGGACAGGGCCACAGATACGCAGTATTTT | CASSAGRDRATDTQYF
TRBJ1-2 | TRBD1 | NA | TRBV29-1 | TGCAGCGTTGACCAGGGGGCCATTGGCTACACCTTC | CSVDQGAIGYTF
TRBJ1-3 | NA | NA | TRBV30 | TGTGCCTGGAGTACAGGCGGCTCTGGAAACACCATATATTTT | CAWSTGGSGNTIYF
TRBJ2-7 | TRBD2 | few | TRBV24-1 | TGTGCCACCGGCCGGAGCGGGGCCTACGAGCAGTACTTC | CATGRSGAYEQYF
TRBJ1-3 | NA | NA | TRBV10-1 | TGCGCCAGCAGTGAATATCAGGGTTTGGGAGGAAACACCATATATTTT | CASSEYQGLGGNTIYF
TRBJ2-2 | TRBD1 | NA | TRBV5-1 | TGCGCCAGCAGCTCGGGACAGCCGAACACCGGGGAGCTGTTTTTT | CASSSGQPNTGELFF
TRBJ2-1 | NA | NA | TRBV27 | TGTGCCAGCAGCCGTATTCGAGTCGAGCGAGGCTACAATGAGCAGTTCTTC | CASSRIRVERGYNEQFF
TRBJ2-2 | NA | few | TRBV10-1 | TGCGCCAGCAGTGAGACGGTGAACACCGGGGAGCTGTTTTTT | CASSETVNTGELFF
TRBJ2-7 | NA | NA | TRBV5-1 | TGCGCCAGCAGCTTGGCCGAGGAGACCCACGAGCAGTACTTC | CASSLAEETHEQYF
TRBJ1-1 | TRBD1 | NA | TRBV2 | TGTGCCAGCAGTGTGGGACAGGGCGGAGCTTTCTTT | CASSVGQGGAFF
TRBJ2-7 | NA | few | TRBV2 | TGTGCCAGCATGGACACCACCTACGAGCAGTACTTC | CASMDTTYEQYF
TRBJ2-7 | TRBD2 | NA | TRBV4-2 | TGTGCCAGCAGCCCTAGCGGGACGTGGGCCTACGAGCAGTACTTC | CASSPSGTWAYEQYF
TRBJ2-5 | NA | NA | TRBV7-3 | TGTGCCAGCAGCTTAAATGGAGGGGGCGGGGAGACCCAGTACTTC | CASSLNGGGGETQYF
TRBJ1-1 | NA | few | TRBV6-5 | TGTGCCAGCAGTATGACTGGCTCTGAAGCTTTCTTT | CASSMTGSEAFF
TRBJ2-1 | TRBD2 | medium-sized | TRBV6-4 | TGTGCCAGCAGTGACTCGACTAGCGGGAGCAATGAGCAGTTCTTC | CASSDSTSGSNEQFF
TRBJ2-7 | TRBD1 | once | TRBV6-2/TRBV6-3 | TGTGCCAGCAGTCTGACAGGGCTCGACGAGCAGTACTTC | CASSLTGLDEQYF
TRBJ2-1 | TRBD1 | NA | TRBV7-9 | TGTGCCAGCAGCTTTCTCCAAGCCGGGACAGAAATTTTCTTC | CASSFLQAGTEIFF
TRBJ1-2 | NA | NA | TRBV27 | TGTGCCAGCAGTCCCCAGGGAGGGGGCTATGGCTACACCTTC | CASSPQGGGYGYTF
TRBJ2-2 | TRBD1 | few | TRBV25-1 | TGTGCCAGCGGGCGACAGGGGTGGACCGGGGAGCTGTTTTTT | CASGRQGWTGELFF